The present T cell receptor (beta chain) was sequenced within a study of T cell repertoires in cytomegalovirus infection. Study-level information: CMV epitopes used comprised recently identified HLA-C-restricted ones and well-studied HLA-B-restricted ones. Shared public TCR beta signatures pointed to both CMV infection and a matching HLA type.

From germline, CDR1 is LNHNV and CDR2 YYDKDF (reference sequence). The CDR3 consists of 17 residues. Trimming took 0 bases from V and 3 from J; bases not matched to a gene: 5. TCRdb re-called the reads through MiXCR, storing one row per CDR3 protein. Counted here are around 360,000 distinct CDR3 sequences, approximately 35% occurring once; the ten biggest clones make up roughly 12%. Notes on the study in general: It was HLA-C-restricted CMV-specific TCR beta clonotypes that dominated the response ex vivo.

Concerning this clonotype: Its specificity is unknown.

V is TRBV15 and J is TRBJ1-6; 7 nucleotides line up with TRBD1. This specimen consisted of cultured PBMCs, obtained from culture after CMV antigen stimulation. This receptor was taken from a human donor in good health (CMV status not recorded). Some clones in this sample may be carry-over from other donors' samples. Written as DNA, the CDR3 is TGTGCCACCAGCAGAGAAGGGACAGCGATCTATAATTCACCCCTCCACTTT. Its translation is CATSREGTAIYNSPLHF.